Each of the 17 T cell receptor beta chains below was sequenced from the same sample in a study of blood T cell repertoires in COVID-19. The data were produced by immunoSEQ multiplex PCR, yet TCRdb's version contains in-frame clones alone and is incomplete. The sample holds about 63,000 clones, approximately 80% seen once. Sequencing input: peripheral blood. Receptors were obtained from a woman aged 80 or over with acute or convalescent COVID-19.

This clone was observed once. This chain uses TRBV6-5 with TRBJ2-3; 7 positions match TRBD2. The CDR3 has 15 residues. The germline V gene has CDR1 MNHEY and CDR2 SVGAGI. J gave up 7 bases and V 6 bases, and 13 bases lay outside the gene matches. The CDR3 bases are TGTGCCAGCAGCCCCCTGGGGCGGGAGTCGAATACGCAGTATTTT. This gives the protein CASSPLGRESNTQYF.

The chain links TRBV30 to TRBJ2-5; 10 nucleotides match TRBD2. Germline lookup yields CDR1 GTSNPN and CDR2 SVGIG (reference sequence). V lost 0 bases to trimming and J lost 10 bases; unmatched junction nucleotides: 5. The CDR3 extends over 13 amino acids. The CDR3 is CAWSVSSGSNQYF. For the CDR3, the DNA is TGTGCCTGGAGTGTGTCTAGCGGGAGCAACCAGTACTTC. Supplemented by reference TRBV30 and TRBJ2-5, the full variable domain reads SQTIHQWPATLVQPVGSPLSLECTVEGTSNPNLYWYRQAAGRGLQLLFYSVGIGQISSEVPQNLSASRPQDRQFILSSKKLLLSDSGFYLCAWSVSSGSNQYFGPGTRLLVL.

V and J are TRBV7-9 and TRBJ1-1; TRBD1 matches at 7 bases. Germline V gene lookup returns CDR1 SEHNR and CDR2 FQNEAQ (reference sequence). The CDR3 runs 15 residues. Germline trimming cut 10 bases from V and 1 base from J; bases unmatched to any gene: 12. CDR3 sequence reads: CAILENRGQNTEAFF. CDR3 DNA sequence: TGTGCCATCCTGGAAAACAGGGGACAGAACACTGAAGCTTTCTTT.

J is TRBJ2-3 and V is TRBV19, with 8 nucleotides matching TRBD2. Germline trimming cut 6 bases from V and 2 bases from J; bases unmatched to any gene: 4. Germline V lookup: CDR1 LNHDA, CDR2 SQIVND (reference sequence). The CDR3 covers 14 residues. CDR3: CASSTSGYTDTQYF. CDR3 DNA sequence: TGTGCCAGTAGCACTAGCGGATACACAGATACGCAGTATTTT.

The J gene is TRBJ2-7, the V gene TRBV30, with D uncertain. Germline CDR1 reads GTSNPN; CDR2 reads SVGIG (reference sequence). This CDR3 spans 15 amino acids. Trimming stripped 6 bases from V and 1 base from J, with 19 bases between. The CDR3 here is CACLIPRFASYEQYF. The CDR3 DNA reads TGTGCCTGTTTGATACCCCGATTCGCGTCCTACGAGCAGTACTTC.

The V call is TRBV18, the J call TRBJ2-5; 11 bases match TRBD2. The trim removed 1 base at V and 2 bases at J, leaving 3 bases unmatched. Germline CDR1 is KGHSH and CDR2 is LQKENI. This CDR3 comprises 16 residues. CDR3 coding DNA: TGTGCCAGCTCACCACGGACTAGCGGGCTTCAAGAGACCCAGTACTTC. This gives the protein CASSPRTSGLQETQYF.

This clone was seen only a few times. The chain links TRBV28 to TRBJ2-2, with a weak D call TRBD1 (6 bases). V shed 2 bases and J shed 0 bases, with 10 bases lying between them. This CDR3 is 16 amino acids long. Germline V CDR1 and CDR2: MDHEN, SYDVKM. The CDR3 loop reads CASSLMGTTNTGELFF. The CDR3 DNA reads TGTGCCAGCAGTTTAATGGGGACAACGAACACCGGGGAGCTGTTTTTT.

V is TRBV18 and J is TRBJ1-3; weak D call: TRBD1 (5 bases). The germline V and J ends were trimmed by 6 bases and 0 bases, with 18 bases remaining between them. Germline values: CDR1 KGHSH, CDR2 LQKENI. The CDR3 loop spans 17 amino acids. This CDR3 reads CASSQSRDSYSGNTIYF. CDR3 DNA sequence: TGTGCCAGCTCGCAGTCCCGGGACTCCTACTCTGGAAACACCATATATTTT.

The V call is TRBV19, the J call TRBJ1-2, with D hard to call. This CDR3 contains 15 residues. Germline V gene data show CDR1 as LNHDA and CDR2 as SQIVND (reference sequence). This CDR3 is CAVGRADISGYGYTF. The CDR3, as DNA: TGTGCAGTGGGGAGGGCAGACATCTCTGGCTATGGCTACACCTTC.

On this clone itself: Compared with germline, one end of the junction differs, possibly owing to a read error. This chain uses TRBV6-5 with TRBJ2-7, with TRBD1 as a possible D gene (6 bases). Germline-derived CDR1 and CDR2 are MNHEY and SVGAGI. The CDR3 has 12 amino acids. The CDR3 region has the DNA TGTGCCAGCAGTCCAGGCACAGGGAACAGGCACTTC. Translating gives CASSPGTGNRHF.

As for this clone: Different DNA sequences within this sample yield the same CDR3. This chain joins TRBV28 and TRBJ1-2; D unclear. CDR1 and CDR2 from the germline V gene are MDHEN and SYDVKM. The CDR3 is 12 residues long. V was cut by 4 bases and J by 0 bases, with 3 bases left in between. CDR3 nucleotide sequence: TGTGCCAGCAGTTCAACTAACTATGGCTACACCTTC. Encoded protein: CASSSTNYGYTF.

The CDR3 loop reads CASRRGGVTDTQYF. DNA for the CDR3: TGTGCCAGCCGCCGGGGGGGAGTCACAGATACGCAGTATTTT. The chain couples TRBV19 to TRBJ2-3, with 8 bases that match TRBD2. The CDR3 extends over 14 amino acids. Trimming took 9 bases from V and 2 from J; bases not matched to a gene: 7. CDR1 LNHDA and CDR2 SQIVND come from the germline V gene (reference sequence).

This clone was found a few times. The rearrangement links TRBV11-2 to TRBJ1-1; 7 bases map to TRBD1. This CDR3 comprises 13 residues. Germline V CDR1 and CDR2: SGHAT, FQNNGV. V lost 1 base and J lost 14; bases outside the gene matches: 10. The CDR3 loop is CASSLVGPGQPFF. In nucleotides, the CDR3 is TGTGCCAGCAGCTTAGTTGGACCGGGACAGCCCTTCTTT.

The rearrangement links TRBV15 to TRBJ2-5; D gene unclear. V lost 2 bases, J lost 5 bases, and 9 bases lay in between. This CDR3 contains 13 residues. Germline V lookup: CDR1 LNHNV, CDR2 YYDKDF (reference sequence). In DNA, the CDR3 is TGTGCCACCAGCAGAAGGCAGGCGGAGACCCAGTACTTC. This translates into CATSRRQAETQYF.

To note about this clone: Its ends do not fully match the called genes, so a read error is possible. J is TRBJ2-2 and V is TRBV7-2, with TRBD2 as a possible D gene (6 bases). Germline CDR1 is SGHTA and CDR2 is FQGNSA. The CDR3 sequence is 18 residues long. The CDR3 coding sequence is TGTGCCAGCAGCTCTCATCCCCCTCGGAGGGCTTCCGTGGGGGGGCTGTTTTTT. This encodes CASSSHPPRRASVGGLFF.

The chain has TRBV25-1 and TRBJ2-5; TRBD2 matches 13 bases. V lost 8 bases, J lost 1 base, and 4 bases stayed unmatched. The CDR3 is made up of 15 amino acids. Germline values: CDR1 MGHDK, CDR2 SYGVNS. The CDR3 DNA follows: TGTGCCAGCGGGGGACTAGCGGGGATCCAAGAGACCCAGTACTTC. It yields the protein CASGGLAGIQETQYF.

The rearrangement uses TRBV4-2 and TRBJ1-1; unclear D gene. The CDR3 has 18 residues. The ends were cut back, 1 base at V and 0 bases at J, with 18 bases in the middle. In germline, CDR1 is LGHNA, CDR2 YNFKEQ. In DNA, the CDR3 is TGTGCCAGCAGCCAAGCCCTAGCAGGATCACCCATGAACACTGAAGCTTTCTTT. Translation gives CASSQALAGSPMNTEAFF.